This entry lists 32 T cell receptor beta chains sequenced from one sample in a study of cytomegalovirus exposure and HLA in healthy donors. The PCR employed 60 Vbeta primers together with 13 Jbeta primers. Generated by immunoSEQ multiplex PCR, the TCRdb table keeps only in-frame clones and is missing some. The sample shows 110,000 or so clones, 69% of them seen only once. The sequencing input was PBMCs. Source of these receptors: a man younger than 40 in good health and CMV-seronegative.

This clone was picked up a small number of times. This chain uses TRBV4-3 with TRBJ2-7, with D perhaps TRBD1 (5 bases). Trimming cost V 0 bases and J 4 bases, with 16 bases left between them. CDR1 is LGHNA, CDR2 YSLEER, per germline. This CDR3 is built from 16 residues. The CDR3 region has the DNA TGCGCCAGCAGCCAAGATAGGGCAGGGAAAGGGTACGAGCAGTACTTC. Its translation: CASSQDRAGKGYEQYF.

The chain has TRBV28 and TRBJ1-1; D is uncertain. The CDR3 contains 15 residues. The V end was cut by 2 bases, the J end by 0 bases, with 10 bases between. CDR1 MDHEN and CDR2 SYDVKM come from the germline V gene. CDR3 region: CASSLLTHLNTEAFF. CDR3 in DNA: TGTGCCAGCAGTTTACTCACACACCTGAACACTGAAGCTTTCTTT.

Remarks on this clone: The junction departs from the called germline gene at one end, perhaps through a read error. The chain joins TRBV7-9 to TRBJ2-2; tentatively, D is TRBD1 (5 bases). This CDR3 is 16 amino acids long. The V gene's germline CDR1 is SEHNR and CDR2 FQNEAQ (reference sequence). The CDR3: CSSSLFQGIYTGELFF. CDR3 in DNA: TGTTCCAGCAGCTTATTTCAGGGTATCTACACCGGGGAGCTGTTTTTT.

This clone was recorded only once. At one end, the junction sequence differs from germline, possibly due to a read error. The J gene is TRBJ2-1, the V gene TRBV7-9, with 8 bases identical to TRBD2. CDR3 size: 14 residues. Germline V gene lookup returns CDR1 SEHNR and CDR2 FQNEAQ (reference sequence). In DNA form, the CDR3 reads TGTTCCAGCCACGGGGGGGGCTCCTACAATGAGCAGTTCTTC. It translates to CSSHGGGSYNEQFF.

This clone showed up just once. V usage is TRBV4-1 and J usage is TRBJ1-1; 7 bases fit TRBD1. There are 15 residues in the CDR3. Germline assignment: CDR1 MGHRA and CDR2 YSYEKL. J was trimmed by 3 bases and V by 4 bases; bases with no gene match: 8. This CDR3 reads CASSREDRDDTEAFF. DNA of the CDR3: TGCGCCAGCAGCCGAGAAGACAGGGATGACACTGAAGCTTTCTTT.

The rearrangement joins TRBV28 to TRBJ2-1; 9 nucleotides match TRBD2. The CDR3 sequence is 15 residues long. Unmatched junction bases numbered 4, after V lost 5 bases and J lost 2 bases. CDR1 and CDR2 from the germline V gene are MDHEN and SYDVKM. CDR3 residues: CASSGTSPPYNEQFF. The CDR3 region has the DNA TGTGCCAGCAGTGGGACTAGCCCGCCCTACAATGAGCAGTTCTTC.

This clone was seen a single time. The chain couples TRBV5-1 to TRBJ2-5; 10 bases map to TRBD1. Trimming cost V 4 bases and J 5 bases; bases outside gene matches: 5. This CDR3 is 14 amino acids long. Per the germline V gene, CDR1 is SGHRS and CDR2 is YFSETQ. The CDR3 loop is CASSPTGGGETQYF. The DNA for the CDR3 is TGCGCCAGCAGCCCGACAGGGGGCGGGGAGACCCAGTACTTC.

The chain links TRBV7-2 to TRBJ1-2; D perhaps matches TRBD1 (6 bases). The CDR3 has 13 residues. The V and J ends lost 1 base and 8 bases respectively, with 11 bases between them. Looked up from germline, CDR1 is SGHTA and CDR2 is FQGNSA. This chain's CDR3 is CASSLGRGSGYTF. The DNA for the CDR3 is TGTGCCAGCAGCTTAGGCAGGGGTAGCGGCTACACCTTC.

This clone was counted a single time. The rearrangement joins TRBV28 to TRBJ2-5; TRBD2 matches at 8 bases. The J call may be incorrect, as the DNA end agrees better with TRBJ2-7. CDR3 length: 14 amino acids. Germline V CDR1 and CDR2: MDHEN, SYDVKM. The CDR3 spells CASRISGNPREQYF. CDR3 nucleotides: TGTGCCAGCAGGATTAGCGGGAATCCGCGCGAGCAGTACTTC.

The chain couples TRBV21-1 to TRBJ2-7; the table names TRBD1, a call not compared with the DNA. TRBV21-1 is given as a pseudogene. CDR3 length equals 16 residues. CDR3 sequence (DNA): TGTGCCAGCAGTCACCCCAACTTACAGGGCGTCTACGAGCAGTACTTC. Translation gives CASSHPNLQGVYEQYF.

The rearrangement joins TRBV12-2 to TRBJ2-2; the DNA was not compared with TRBD2, the D call given in the table. TRBV12-2 is designated a pseudogene. The CDR3 has 21 amino acids. The CDR3 sequence: CASRLVISISPGLRIRGELFF. The CDR3 nucleotides are TGTGCAAGTCGCTTAGTAATCTCGATCTCCCCGGGACTAAGAATTCGCGGGGAGCTGTTTTTT.

Only a few counts were recorded for this clone. The J gene is TRBJ2-3, the V gene TRBV4-1, with TRBD2 matching over 8 bases. CDR3 length equals 17 residues. Germline V CDR1 and CDR2: MGHRA, YSYEKL. J lost 6 bases, V lost 4 bases, and 15 bases had no gene match. The CDR3 sequence is CASSLLAEAGEDDTQYF. The CDR3 coding sequence is TGCGCCAGCAGCCTCCTGGCGGAAGCGGGAGAGGATGATACGCAGTATTTT.

The chain recombines TRBV14 with TRBJ1-1; D is uncertain. Trimming left V 6 bases short and J 1 base short, with 9 bases between. Looked up from germline, CDR1 is SGHDN and CDR2 is FVKESK. The length of the CDR3 is 13 residues. The CDR3 is CASSVLWNTEAFF. Written as DNA, the CDR3 is TGTGCCAGCAGTGTACTTTGGAACACTGAAGCTTTCTTT.

The rearrangement joins TRBV30 to TRBJ2-1, with D possibly being TRBD2 (5 bases). The V and J ends lost 0 bases and 4 bases respectively, with 7 bases between them. Germline-derived CDR1 and CDR2 are GTSNPN and SVGIG (reference sequence). The CDR3 sequence is 13 residues long. CDR3 coding DNA: TGTGCCTGGAGTGTGGGAGTTTACAATGAGCAGTTCTTC. This codes for CAWSVGVYNEQFF.

The chain combines TRBV9 with TRBJ2-1; 9 bases align to TRBD1. The junction had 3 bases not matched to a gene; V was cut back by 0 bases and J by 5 bases. This CDR3 spans 15 amino acids. From germline, CDR1 is SGDLS and CDR2 YYNGEE. CDR3 protein: CASSVAGTGNNEQFF. CDR3 nucleotide sequence: TGTGCCAGCAGCGTAGCCGGGACAGGGAACAATGAGCAGTTCTTC.

This chain uses TRBV28 with TRBJ1-2, with a possible D match to TRBD1 (5 bases). Germline lookup yields CDR1 MDHEN and CDR2 SYDVKM. Trimming shortened V by 2 bases and J by 2 bases, and 12 bases separated the two germline ends. The CDR3 runs to 15 residues. The CDR3 loop reads CASSLQGSGNYGYTF. The CDR3 DNA is TGTGCCAGCAGTTTACAGGGAAGTGGGAACTATGGCTACACCTTC.

V and J are TRBV20-1 and TRBJ2-5; D unclear. V was cut by 7 bases and J by 8 bases, with 5 bases left in between. This CDR3 contains 8 residues. CDR1 is DFQATT and CDR2 is SNEGSKA in the germline V gene (reference sequence). As DNA, the CDR3 is TGCAGTGTGTCAACCCAGTACTTC. It is translated as CSVSTQYF.

Written as DNA, the CDR3 is TGTGCCAGCAGTTACTCGTTCCTACAGGGGAGTGTAGCTTTCTTT. Translation: CASSYSFLQGSVAFF. The chain uses TRBV6-5 and TRBJ1-1; 7 bases line up with TRBD1. Germline values: CDR1 MNHEY, CDR2 SVGAGI. The CDR3 length is 15 residues. Trimming removed 0 bases from V and 10 bases from J; junction bases left unmatched: 11.

The chain couples TRBV11-2 to TRBJ2-7; possibly TRBD1 for D (6 bases). Trimming shortened V by 2 bases and J by 7 bases, and 18 bases separated the two germline ends. CDR3 length: 15 residues. CDR1 is SGHAT and CDR2 is FQNNGV in the germline V gene. The CDR3 is CASSLKTGSMGEQYF. DNA for the CDR3: TGTGCCAGCAGCTTAAAAACAGGGAGCATGGGTGAGCAGTACTTC.

This clone was picked up a small number of times. J is TRBJ2-5 and V is TRBV18; D possibly corresponds to TRBD1 (6 bases). The end of the DNA is better explained by TRBJ2-7, so the J call may be wrong. The CDR3 totals 17 residues. The V gene's germline CDR1 is KGHSH and CDR2 LQKENI. CDR3: CASSPKVGQGIPYEQYF. CDR3 sequence (DNA): TGTGCCAGCTCCCCCAAGGTGGGCCAGGGGATCCCCTACGAGCAGTACTTC.

The chain joins TRBV19 to TRBJ2-3; 8 nucleotides line up with TRBD1. The CDR3 length is 18 residues. V was pared by 8 bases and J by 2 bases, with 18 bases of the junction left unmatched. Germline lookup yields CDR1 LNHDA and CDR2 SQIVND (reference sequence). This chain's CDR3 is CASSRGTGLKSYTDTQYF. As DNA, the CDR3 is TGTGCCAGTTCACGAGGGACAGGACTTAAATCTTACACAGATACGCAGTATTTT.

The rearrangement links TRBV11-3 to TRBJ2-1, with TRBD1 identical over 7 bases. Germline CDR1 reads SGHNT; CDR2 reads YENEEA. The CDR3 extends over 15 amino acids. The V segment lost 5 bases and the J segment 4 bases; nucleotides outside the gene matches: 8. The CDR3 DNA reads TGTGCCAGCAGCATACAGGGGTTAGGGTACAATGAGCAGTTCTTC. Translated: CASSIQGLGYNEQFF. The full variable domain, in which reference TRBV11-3 and TRBJ2-1 provide the parts outside the CDR3, is EAGVVQSPRYKIIEKKQPVAFWCNPISGHNTLYWYLQNLGQGPELLIRYENEEAVDDSQLPKDRFSAERLKGVDSTLKIQPAELGDSAVYLCASSIQGLGYNEQFFGPGTRLTVL.

The chain couples TRBV11-2 to TRBJ2-5; D possibly corresponds to TRBD1 (6 bases). CDR1 and CDR2 (germline): SGHAT, FQNNGV. This CDR3 is built from 14 residues. V was pared by 5 bases and J by 5 bases, with 15 bases between. The CDR3: CASSPTKGVETQYF. The DNA for the CDR3 is TGTGCCAGCAGCCCGACAAAGGGGGTGGAGACCCAGTACTTC.

The chain couples TRBV7-2 to TRBJ2-5, with D unclear. The CDR3 spans 13 residues. V lost 5 bases, J lost 4 bases, and 11 bases lay in between. Germline V lookup: CDR1 SGHTA, CDR2 FQGNSA. The CDR3 bases are TGTGCCAGCAGCCCCCGGCGAGGAGAGACCCAGTACTTC. Translated, it gives CASSPRRGETQYF.

The chain is built from TRBV4-2 and TRBJ2-1; possibly TRBD2 for D (7 bases). The CDR3 runs to 17 residues. The V and J ends lost 0 bases and 4 bases respectively, with 16 bases between them. Germline V gene data show CDR1 as LGHNA and CDR2 as YNFKEQ. The CDR3 spells CASSQDSGGNSYNEQFF. The CDR3 DNA sequence: TGTGCCAGCAGCCAAGATTCGGGGGGCAACTCTTACAATGAGCAGTTCTTC.

V usage is TRBV18 and J usage is TRBJ2-7, with 15 bases that match TRBD2. The germline gives CDR1 KGHSH, CDR2 LQKENI. This CDR3 region has 16 residues. J gave up 7 bases and V 1 base, and 5 bases lay outside the gene matches. CDR3 coding DNA: TGTGCCAGCTCACCACAGGGACTAGCGGGAGGCGGAGAGCAGTACTTC. Its protein product is CASSPQGLAGGGEQYF.

This clone was found a few times. The rearrangement joins TRBV30 to TRBJ1-2, with D possibly TRBD1 on 6 matching bases. The CDR3 totals 14 residues. Germline CDR1 and CDR2: GTSNPN and SVGIG (reference sequence). V was pared by 3 bases and J by 8 bases, with 19 bases between. Here the CDR3 reads CAWSPFATGTGYTF. The CDR3 coding sequence is TGTGCCTGGAGCCCTTTTGCAACAGGGACCGGCTACACCTTC.

The chain joins TRBV30 to TRBJ2-3; 7 bases agree with TRBD1. Germline V gene lookup returns CDR1 GTSNPN and CDR2 SVGIG (reference sequence). V trimming: 0 bases; J trimming: 2 bases; junction bases outside the gene matches: 8. There are 16 residues in the CDR3. In nucleotides, the CDR3 is TGTGCCTGGAGTGTAACAGACAGGGAGACCACAGATACGCAGTATTTT. Protein product: CAWSVTDRETTDTQYF.

This sequence joins TRBV2 and TRBJ2-3; D perhaps matches TRBD1 (5 bases). Per germline, CDR1 SNHLY and CDR2 FYNNEI. The CDR3 consists of 12 residues. V lost 7 bases to trimming and J lost 10 bases, with 15 bases between them. The CDR3 coding sequence is TGTGCCAGCAACCGACAGCCGGGCCCGCAGTATTTT. It codes for CASNRQPGPQYF.

V usage is TRBV5-1 and J usage is TRBJ2-2, with a tentative D call TRBD1 (6 bases). V gave up 4 bases and J gave up 0 bases, with 10 bases separating them. CDR3 length: 15 residues. Germline V gives CDR1 SGHRS, CDR2 YFSETQ. The DNA of the CDR3 is TGCGCCAGCAGCCCCACAGGGCCGAACACCGGGGAGCTGTTTTTT. Encoded protein: CASSPTGPNTGELFF.

The rearrangement joins TRBV7-9 to TRBJ2-1; D not resolved. Trimming stripped 0 bases from V and 3 bases from J, with 6 bases between. The CDR3 covers 14 residues. Germline lookup yields CDR1 SEHNR and CDR2 FQNEAQ (reference sequence). CDR3: CASSLALIYNEQFF. CDR3 sequence (DNA): TGTGCCAGCAGCTTAGCACTGATCTACAATGAGCAGTTCTTC.

The chain links TRBV9 to TRBJ2-1, with 8 nucleotides matching TRBD1. The CDR3 runs to 14 residues. Germline lookup yields CDR1 SGDLS and CDR2 YYNGEE. The junction had 7 bases not matched to a gene; V was cut back by 4 bases and J by 7 bases. CDR3 residues: CASSTRTGRNEQFF. The DNA of the CDR3 is TGTGCCAGCAGCACCAGGACAGGGAGGAATGAGCAGTTCTTC. Filled out from reference TRBV9 and TRBJ2-1, the complete variable domain reads DSGVTQTPKHLITATGQRVTLRCSPRSGDLSVYWYQQSLDQGLQFLIQYYNGEERAKGNILERFSAQQFPDLHSELNLSSLELGDSALYFCASSTRTGRNEQFFGPGTRLTVL.